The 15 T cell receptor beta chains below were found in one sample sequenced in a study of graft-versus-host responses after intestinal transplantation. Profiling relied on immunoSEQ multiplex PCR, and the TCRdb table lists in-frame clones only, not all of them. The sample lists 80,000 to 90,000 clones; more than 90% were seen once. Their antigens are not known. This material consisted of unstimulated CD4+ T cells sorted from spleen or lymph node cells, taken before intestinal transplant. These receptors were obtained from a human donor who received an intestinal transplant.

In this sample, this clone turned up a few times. The chain's CDR3 is CASSLQQGYGYTF. In nucleotides, the CDR3 is TGTGCCAGCAGCTTACAACAGGGCTATGGCTACACCTTC. The chain recombines TRBV7-9 with TRBJ1-2, with a possible D match to TRBD1 (6 bases). This CDR3 region has 13 residues. Trimming shortened V by 2 bases and J by 4 bases, and 8 bases separated the two germline ends. Per germline, CDR1 SEHNR and CDR2 FQNEAQ (reference sequence).

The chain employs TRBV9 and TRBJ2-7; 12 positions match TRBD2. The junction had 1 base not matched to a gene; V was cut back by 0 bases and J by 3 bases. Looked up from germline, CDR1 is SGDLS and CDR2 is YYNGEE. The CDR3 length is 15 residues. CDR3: CASSVGTSGIYEQYF. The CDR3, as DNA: TGTGCCAGCAGCGTAGGGACTAGCGGGATCTACGAGCAGTACTTC. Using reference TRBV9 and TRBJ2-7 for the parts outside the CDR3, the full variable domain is DSGVTQTPKHLITATGQRVTLRCSPRSGDLSVYWYQQSLDQGLQFLIQYYNGEERAKGNILERFSAQQFPDLHSELNLSSLELGDSALYFCASSVGTSGIYEQYFGPGTRLTVT.

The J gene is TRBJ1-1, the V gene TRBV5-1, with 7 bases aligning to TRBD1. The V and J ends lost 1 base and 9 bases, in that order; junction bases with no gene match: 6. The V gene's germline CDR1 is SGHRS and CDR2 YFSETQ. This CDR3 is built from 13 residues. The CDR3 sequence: CASSLPGTAQAFF. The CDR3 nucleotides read TGCGCCAGCAGCTTGCCCGGGACAGCCCAAGCTTTCTTT.

DNA for the CDR3: TGTGCCAGCAGCTCTACAGGGGGCGGTTCTGAAGCTTTCTTT. It translates to CASSSTGGGSEAFF. The chain combines TRBV11-1 with TRBJ1-1, with 9 bases matching TRBD1. Germline CDR1 and CDR2: SGHAT and FQDESV (reference sequence). V lost 4 bases and J lost 6; bases outside the gene matches: 6. This CDR3 has 14 amino acids.

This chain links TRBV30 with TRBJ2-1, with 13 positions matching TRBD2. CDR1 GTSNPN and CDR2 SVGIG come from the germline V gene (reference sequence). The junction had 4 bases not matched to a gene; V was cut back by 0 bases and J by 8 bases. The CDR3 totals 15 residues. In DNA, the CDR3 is TGTGCCTGGAGTGTAGGACTAGCGGGAGAAGATGAGCAGTTCTTC. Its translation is CAWSVGLAGEDEQFF.

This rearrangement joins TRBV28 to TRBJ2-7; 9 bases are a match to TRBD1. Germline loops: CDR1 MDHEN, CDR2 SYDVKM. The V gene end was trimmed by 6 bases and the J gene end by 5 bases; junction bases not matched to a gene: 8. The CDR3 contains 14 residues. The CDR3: CASRPGQGSHEQYF. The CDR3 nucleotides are TGTGCCAGCAGGCCGGGACAGGGATCCCACGAGCAGTACTTC.

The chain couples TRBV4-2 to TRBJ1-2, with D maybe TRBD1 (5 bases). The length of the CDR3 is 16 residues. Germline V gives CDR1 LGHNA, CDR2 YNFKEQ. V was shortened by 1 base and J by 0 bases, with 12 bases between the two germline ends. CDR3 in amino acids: CASSQGIDRANYGYTF. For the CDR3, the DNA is TGTGCCAGCAGCCAAGGGATCGACAGAGCTAACTATGGCTACACCTTC.

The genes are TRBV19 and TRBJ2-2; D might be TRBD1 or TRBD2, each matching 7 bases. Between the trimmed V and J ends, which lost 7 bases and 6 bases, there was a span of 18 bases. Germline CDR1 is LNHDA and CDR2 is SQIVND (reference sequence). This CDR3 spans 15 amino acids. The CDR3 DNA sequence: TGTGCCAGTAAAATAAACAGGGGAGGGGCCGGGGAGCTGTTTTTT. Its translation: CASKINRGGAGELFF.

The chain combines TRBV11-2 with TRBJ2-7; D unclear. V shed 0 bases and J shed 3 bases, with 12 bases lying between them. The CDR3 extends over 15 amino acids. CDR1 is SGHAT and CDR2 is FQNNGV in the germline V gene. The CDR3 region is CASSLDQYSNYEQYF. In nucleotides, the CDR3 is TGTGCCAGCAGCTTAGATCAATACAGTAACTACGAGCAGTACTTC. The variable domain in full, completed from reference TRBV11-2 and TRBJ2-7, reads EAGVAQSPRYKIIEKRQSVAFWCNPISGHATLYWYQQILGQGPKLLIQFQNNGVVDDSQLPKDRFSAERLKGVDSTLKIQPAKLEDSAVYLCASSLDQYSNYEQYFGPGTRLTVT.

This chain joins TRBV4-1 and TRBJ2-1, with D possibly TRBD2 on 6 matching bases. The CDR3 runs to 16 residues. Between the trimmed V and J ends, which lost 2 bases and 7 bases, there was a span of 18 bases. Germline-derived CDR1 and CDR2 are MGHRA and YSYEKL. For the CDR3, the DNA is TGCGCCAGCAGCCAACCGACTAGAGGTAGGGTAAATGAGCAGTTCTTC. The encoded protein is CASSQPTRGRVNEQFF.

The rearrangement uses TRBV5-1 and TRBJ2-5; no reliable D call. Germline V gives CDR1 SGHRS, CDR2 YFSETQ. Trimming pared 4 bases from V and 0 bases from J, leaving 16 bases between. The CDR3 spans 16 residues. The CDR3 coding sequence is TGCGCCAGCAGCCCTGGGCAGATTAGATACCAAGAGACCCAGTACTTC. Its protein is CASSPGQIRYQETQYF.

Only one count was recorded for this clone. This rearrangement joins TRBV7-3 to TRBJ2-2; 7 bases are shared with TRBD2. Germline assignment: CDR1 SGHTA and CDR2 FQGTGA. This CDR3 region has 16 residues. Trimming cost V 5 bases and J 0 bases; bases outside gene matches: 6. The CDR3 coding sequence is TGTGCCAGCAGCATTTCCGGGACTACGAACACCGGGGAGCTGTTTTTT. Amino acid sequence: CASSISGTTNTGELFF. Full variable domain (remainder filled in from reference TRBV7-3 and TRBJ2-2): GAGVSQTPSNKVTEKGKYVELRCDPISGHTALYWYRQSLGQGPEFLIYFQGTGAADDSGLPNDRFFAVRPEGSVSTLKIQRTERGDSAVYLCASSISGTTNTGELFFGEGSRLTVL.

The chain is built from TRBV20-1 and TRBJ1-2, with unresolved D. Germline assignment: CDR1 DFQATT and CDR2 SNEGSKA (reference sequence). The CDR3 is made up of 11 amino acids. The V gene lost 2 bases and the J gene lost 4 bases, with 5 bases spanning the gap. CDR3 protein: CSARMGYGYTF. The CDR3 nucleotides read TGCAGTGCTAGAATGGGCTATGGCTACACCTTC.

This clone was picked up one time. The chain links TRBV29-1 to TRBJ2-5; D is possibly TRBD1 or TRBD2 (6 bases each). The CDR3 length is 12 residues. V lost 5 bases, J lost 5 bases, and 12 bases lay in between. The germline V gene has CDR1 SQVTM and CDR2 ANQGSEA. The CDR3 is CSVTGAGETQYF. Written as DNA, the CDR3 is TGCAGCGTTACGGGGGCCGGGGAGACCCAGTACTTC.

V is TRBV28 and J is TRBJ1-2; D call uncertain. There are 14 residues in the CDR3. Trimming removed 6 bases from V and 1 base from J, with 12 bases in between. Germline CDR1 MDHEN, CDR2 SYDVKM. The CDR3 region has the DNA TGTGCCAGCAGAGAAGAGGGTTTTAACTATGGCTACACCTTC. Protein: CASREEGFNYGYTF.